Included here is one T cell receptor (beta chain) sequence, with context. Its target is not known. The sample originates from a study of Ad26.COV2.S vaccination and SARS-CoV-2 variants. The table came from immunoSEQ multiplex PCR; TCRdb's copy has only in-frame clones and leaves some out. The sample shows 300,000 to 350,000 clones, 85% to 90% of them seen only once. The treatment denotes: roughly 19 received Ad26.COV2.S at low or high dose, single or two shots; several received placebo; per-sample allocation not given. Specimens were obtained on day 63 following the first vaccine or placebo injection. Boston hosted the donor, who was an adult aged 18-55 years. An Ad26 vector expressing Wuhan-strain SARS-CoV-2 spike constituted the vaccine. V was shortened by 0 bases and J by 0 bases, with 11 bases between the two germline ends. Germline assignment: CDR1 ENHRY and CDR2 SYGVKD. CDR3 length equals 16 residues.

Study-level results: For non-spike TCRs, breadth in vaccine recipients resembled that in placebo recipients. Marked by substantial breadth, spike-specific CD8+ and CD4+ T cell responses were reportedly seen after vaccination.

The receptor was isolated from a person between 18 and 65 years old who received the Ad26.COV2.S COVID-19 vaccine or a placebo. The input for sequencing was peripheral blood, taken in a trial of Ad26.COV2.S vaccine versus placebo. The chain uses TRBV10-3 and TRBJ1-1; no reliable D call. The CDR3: CAISESWSALNTEAFF. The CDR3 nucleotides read TGTGCCATCAGTGAGTCATGGTCAGCGTTGAACACTGAAGCTTTCTTT.